The present T cell receptor beta chain was sequenced within a study of CD8 T cells in Susac syndrome (dated by TCRdb to about 2019). As for the study more broadly: Of the Susac syndrome patients who were sequenced, roughly six had clinically active disease and eight were in clinical remission. At blood withdrawal, Susac syndrome patients were therapy-naive, treated with corticosteroids (with IVIg additionally given to some), or treated with IVIg alone. Repertoire sequencing was used to test whether CD8+ T cell activation and differentiation in Susac syndrome was antigen driven.

Notes on this clonotype: Its antigen is still unknown. Base qualities are missing; no much larger clone stands one base away.

High-throughput TCR beta sequencing profiled peripheral blood CD8+ and CD4+ T cells from healthy donors, Susac syndrome patients and multiple sclerosis patients. The Susac syndrome patients fulfilled recently defined diagnostic criteria for definite or probable disease. Bulk CD8+ and CD4+ T cells were purified by magnetic negative isolation, while CD8+ TEMRA cells were enriched using FACS. Blood was collected in EDTA tubes and processed within 24 hours, with PBMCs isolated through density gradient centrifugation. PBMCs destined for TCR sequencing were cryopreserved in liquid nitrogen and later thawed in a 37 °C water bath. The sorted or isolated CD4+, CD8+ and CD8+ TEMRA cells reached a purity of at least 90%. The research as a whole found: No clonal expansion was detected in the CD4+ T cell repertoire of Susac syndrome patients. The TCR sequencing and HLA analysis was acknowledged to have included a relatively small number of individuals.

RNA was extracted with the RNeasy kit and about 0.5 to 1 ug was reverse transcribed using random hexamers. TCR beta CDR3 regions were amplified with the immunoSEQ multiplex PCR assay covering 54 Vbeta and 13 Jbeta segments. PCR amplification bias was corrected by using a synthetic template baseline for primer optimization and computational correction. In the original analysis: Only productive sequences were kept, with reads annotated to V, D and J genes according to IMGT and analyzed in immunoSEQ Analyzer. Clonality was calculated as one minus the Shannon entropy normalized by log2 of the number of productive unique sequences. For each patient and control, public and private clones were evaluated among the 100 most prevalent clones. Clones were defined as Susac-specific if absent from the healthy and MS cohorts, from under 1,200 published viral clones and from other ImmuneACCESS disease sequences. The public reads were quality trimmed at Q25 with fastp and then assembled into clones with MiXCR by TCRdb, keeping productive beta chains. Records with the same CDR3 protein are collapsed into one entry carrying the most frequent genes and DNA. The V and J calls reflect TCRdb's pipeline rather than the authors' work. This sample lists 170,000 or so distinct CDR3 sequences; more than 95% were detected once. Around 0.12% of the sample rests with the top ten.

Unmatched junction bases come to 6, with V trimmed by 6 bases and J by 0 bases. The CDR3 measures 16 amino acids from cysteine to phenylalanine. Just the 48-base CDR3 DNA is kept, in frame starting at base 1. Sequences SGHTA (CDR1) and FQGTGA (CDR2) are obtained from the germline V gene. This receptor chain uses TRBV7-3 and TRBJ2-2; 8 central bases correspond to TRBD2. The sequence derives from a human donor with Susac syndrome. The sequencing input was CD4+ T cells from PBMCs. CDR3 loop: CASRPPGLANTGELFF. At the DNA level, the sequence is TGTGCCAGCAGGCCTCCGGGACTAGCGAACACCGGGGAGCTGTTTTTT.